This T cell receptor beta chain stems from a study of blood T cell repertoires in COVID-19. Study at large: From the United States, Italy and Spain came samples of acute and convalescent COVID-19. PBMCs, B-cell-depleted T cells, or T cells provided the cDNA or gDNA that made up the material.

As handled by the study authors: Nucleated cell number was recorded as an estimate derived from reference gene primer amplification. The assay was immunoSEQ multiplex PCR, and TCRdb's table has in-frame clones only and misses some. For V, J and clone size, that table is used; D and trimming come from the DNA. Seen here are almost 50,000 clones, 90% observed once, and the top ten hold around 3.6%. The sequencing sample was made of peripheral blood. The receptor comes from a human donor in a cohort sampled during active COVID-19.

CDR3 amino acids: CSASTGLARETQYF. The CDR3, as DNA: TGCAGTGCTAGTACGGGACTAGCGAGAGAGACCCAGTACTTC. The genes are TRBV20-1 and TRBJ2-5, with TRBD2 matching 10 bases. V lost 3 bases to trimming and J lost 4 bases; unmatched junction nucleotides: 5. This CDR3 is 14 amino acids long. Germline CDR1 and CDR2: DFQATT and SNEGSKA (reference sequence).